Each of the 23 T cell receptor beta chains below was sequenced from the same sample in a study of CD8 T cells in ankylosing spondylitis. TCRdb called the 5' RACE reads again in MiXCR, with one record for every CDR3 protein. The top ten hold about 12% of the sample, which has a few hundred thousand distinct CDR3 sequences, roughly 22% seen once. Sequences were obtained from blood, either unsorted or a sorted T cell fraction (not recorded which). These receptors came from a male donor with ankylosing spondylitis or in good health (not recorded which).

The chain is built from TRBV7-9 and TRBJ2-7; no reliable D call. The V end lost 4 bases, the J end lost 0 bases, and 7 bases lay between the germline ends. The V gene's germline CDR1 is SEHNR and CDR2 FQNEAQ (reference sequence). This CDR3 spans 13 amino acids. The CDR3 sequence is CASSYDLSYEQYF. Here the CDR3 DNA reads TGTGCCAGCAGCTACGACCTCTCCTACGAGCAGTACTTC.

The rearrangement uses TRBV7-2 and TRBJ2-7; no firm D call. The ends were cut back, 2 bases at V and 5 bases at J, with 7 bases in the middle. Germline-derived CDR1 and CDR2 are SGHTA and FQGNSA. The CDR3 loop spans 12 amino acids. The CDR3 sequence is CASSLIAHEQYF. In nucleotides, the CDR3 is TGTGCCAGCAGCTTAATCGCCCACGAGCAGTACTTC.

The sample holds a few counts of this clonotype. Here the CDR3 reads CASSLWGDNEQFF. In nucleotides, the CDR3 is TGCGCCAGCAGCTTGTGGGGGGATAATGAGCAGTTCTTC. The gene calls are TRBV5-1 and TRBJ2-1; D might be TRBD2 (6 bases). V lost 1 base and J 7 bases, leaving 9 bases between the germline ends. Looked up from germline, CDR1 is SGHRS and CDR2 is YFSETQ. CDR3 length equals 13 residues.

This chain joins TRBV7-6 and TRBJ2-3; 8 nucleotides match TRBD2. The CDR3 runs to 18 residues. The V and J ends lost 5 bases and 7 bases, in that order; junction bases with no gene match: 20. CDR1 SGHVS and CDR2 FNYEAQ come from the germline V gene. Here the CDR3 reads CASSPPPQAGEWEYTQYF. In DNA form, the CDR3 reads TGTGCCAGCAGCCCCCCCCCTCAAGCGGGGGAGTGGGAGTATACGCAGTATTTT.

This clonotype has a handful of counts. The chain employs TRBV5-6 and TRBJ2-3; perhaps TRBD2 as D (5 bases). CDR1 and CDR2 from the germline V gene are SGHDT and YYEEEE. The CDR3 has 16 residues. V shed 0 bases and J shed 4 bases, with 15 bases lying between them. This CDR3 is CASSLAAIPGADTQYF. Here the CDR3 DNA reads TGTGCCAGCAGCTTGGCCGCAATCCCCGGGGCAGATACGCAGTATTTT.

The chain uses TRBV12-3 or TRBV12-4 and TRBJ1-5, with D unresolved. This CDR3 is built from 15 residues. Trimming pared 7 bases from V and 3 bases from J, leaving 16 bases between. The CDR3 coding sequence is TGTGCCAGCATCAAAGAGGGATCGGTCAATCAGCCCCAGCATTTT. Translated, it gives CASIKEGSVNQPQHF.

Only a few counts were recorded for this clonotype. The gene calls are TRBV12-3 or TRBV12-4 and TRBJ2-1; perhaps TRBD2 as D (7 bases). The CDR3 covers 15 residues. V was cut by 8 bases and J by 0 bases, with 14 bases left in between. This CDR3 is CASEEGGPSYNEQFF. CDR3 coding DNA: TGTGCCAGCGAAGAGGGGGGGCCCTCCTACAATGAGCAGTTCTTC.

This clonotype was counted at least ten times. The CDR3 loop reads CSVVASYEQYF. The CDR3 DNA reads TGCAGCGTTGTCGCCTCCTACGAGCAGTACTTC. This sequence joins TRBV29-1 and TRBJ2-7; D not certain. V gave up 4 bases and J gave up 0 bases, with 4 bases separating them. The length of the CDR3 is 11 residues. The V gene's germline CDR1 is SQVTM and CDR2 ANQGSEA.

The table lists this clonotype with a count of one. CDR3 in amino acids: CSVLQGANSYEQYF. Here the CDR3 DNA reads TGCAGCGTTCTCCAAGGGGCCAACTCCTACGAGCAGTACTTC. V is TRBV29-1 and J is TRBJ2-7, with D maybe TRBD1 (5 bases). This CDR3 contains 14 residues. Germline V gene sequence: CDR1 SQVTM, CDR2 ANQGSEA. The germline V and J ends were trimmed by 5 bases and 0 bases, with 14 bases remaining between them.

The chain has TRBV12-3 or TRBV12-4 and TRBJ2-3; 12 positions match TRBD2. V lost 6 bases, J lost 5 bases, and 12 bases stayed unmatched. This CDR3 has 17 amino acids. Here the CDR3 reads CASSPQPLAGGRDTQYF. The CDR3 DNA is TGTGCCAGCAGCCCCCAACCCCTAGCGGGGGGGCGAGATACGCAGTATTTT.

The gene calls are TRBV7-9 and TRBJ2-1; D remains ambiguous. Germline V CDR1 and CDR2: SEHNR, FQNEAQ (reference sequence). The CDR3 consists of 14 residues. The V gene lost 2 bases and the J gene lost 5 bases, with 10 bases spanning the gap. The CDR3 loop reads CASSLIVSHNEQFF. In DNA form, the CDR3 reads TGTGCCAGCAGCTTAATTGTTAGCCACAATGAGCAGTTCTTC.

This clonotype was seen a single time. J is TRBJ2-2 and V is TRBV7-9; TRBD2 might be the D (6 bases). Germline loops: CDR1 SEHNR, CDR2 FQNEAQ (reference sequence). Deletions cut 2 bases from V and 5 bases from J, with 12 bases between. The CDR3 has 15 amino acids. CDR3 region: CASSLRDSSTGELFF. The CDR3 nucleotides are TGTGCCAGCAGCTTAAGGGACTCCTCAACCGGGGAGCTGTTTTTT.

In DNA form, the CDR3 reads TGCGCCAGCAGCCAAGACGACGGGTCAGGGTGGATAGATACGCAGTATTTT. Its protein is CASSQDDGSGWIDTQYF. The rearrangement joins TRBV4-1 to TRBJ2-3; tentative D call: TRBD1 (5 bases). This CDR3 has 17 amino acids. Germline V gene data show CDR1 as MGHRA and CDR2 as YSYEKL. Trimming removed 0 bases from V and 5 bases from J, with 18 bases in between.

The chain has TRBV29-1 and TRBJ2-7; 7 bases fit TRBD1. V shed 6 bases and J 0 bases; nucleotides not matched to a gene: 11. Germline-derived CDR1 and CDR2 are SQVTM and ANQGSEA. This CDR3 is 15 amino acids long. The CDR3 spells CSVMGTDLYSYEQYF. As DNA, the CDR3 is TGCAGCGTGATGGGGACAGACCTGTACTCCTACGAGCAGTACTTC.

This rearrangement joins TRBV3-1 to TRBJ2-3; no clear D. Trimming pared 3 bases from V and 1 base from J, leaving 17 bases between. The CDR3 is made up of 17 amino acids. CDR1 and CDR2 (germline): LGHDT, YNNKEL (reference sequence). The CDR3 sequence is CASSQKMQWFGTDTQYF. CDR3 nucleotide sequence: TGTGCCAGCAGCCAGAAGATGCAGTGGTTTGGCACAGATACGCAGTATTTT.

The chain has TRBV7-9 and TRBJ2-7; D gene ambiguous. Germline CDR1 SEHNR, CDR2 FQNEAQ (reference sequence). The ends were cut back, 5 bases at V and 2 bases at J, with 7 bases in the middle. There are 12 residues in the CDR3. The CDR3 here is CASSVQPYEQYF. CDR3 bases: TGTGCCAGCAGCGTGCAACCCTACGAGCAGTACTTC.

This clonotype showed up just a few times. This chain links TRBV29-1 with TRBJ2-7; TRBD1 matches 8 bases. The germline CDR1 and CDR2 sequences are SQVTM and ANQGSEA. Trimming at V came to 2 bases and at J to 5 bases, leaving 5 bases not matched to a gene. The CDR3 spans 13 residues. CDR3 in DNA: TGCAGCGTTGAACGGGACAGGTCCCACGAGCAGTACTTC. Protein: CSVERDRSHEQYF.

This clonotype was detected only a few times. V and J are TRBV6-1 and TRBJ2-5, with 7 bases identical to TRBD1. CDR1 and CDR2 (germline): MNHNS, SASEGT. This CDR3 region has 15 residues. The trim removed 6 bases at V and 0 bases at J, leaving 7 bases unmatched. In DNA form, the CDR3 reads TGTGCCAGCAGCCCTGGGACAGTTTACCAAGAGACCCAGTACTTC. Encoded protein: CASSPGTVYQETQYF.

This clonotype was counted between two and nine times. V and J are TRBV12-3 or TRBV12-4 and TRBJ1-1; no reliable D call. The CDR3 consists of 14 residues. V was trimmed by 0 bases and J by 2 bases, leaving 7 bases between them. CDR3 residues: CASSLAPGNTEAFF. CDR3 nucleotide sequence: TGTGCCAGCAGTTTAGCGCCTGGTAACACTGAAGCTTTCTTT.

The V call is TRBV7-3, the J call TRBJ2-6; 12 bases agree with TRBD1. CDR1 and CDR2 (germline): SGHTA, FQGTGA. The trim removed 1 base at V and 0 bases at J, leaving 7 bases unmatched. The CDR3 loop spans 20 amino acids. The CDR3 loop is CASSLIGGTGGFSGANVLTF. The DNA of the CDR3 is TGTGCCAGCAGCTTAATTGGCGGGACAGGGGGCTTCTCTGGGGCCAACGTCCTGACTTTC.

This clonotype showed up just a few times. The V and J genes are TRBV7-8 and TRBJ1-5; D perhaps matches TRBD1 (5 bases). V lost 1 base to trimming and J lost 1 base, with 5 bases between them. Germline V CDR1 and CDR2: SGHVS, FQNEAQ. This CDR3 spans 14 amino acids. The CDR3 reads CASSLEGSNQPQHF. The CDR3 nucleotides are TGTGCCAGCAGCTTAGAGGGGAGCAATCAGCCCCAGCATTTT.

V is TRBV9 and J is TRBJ2-1; tentatively, D is TRBD2 (5 bases). This CDR3 is 14 amino acids long. The V end lost 3 bases, the J end lost 8 bases, and 15 bases lay between the germline ends. Germline loops: CDR1 SGDLS, CDR2 YYNGEE. The CDR3, as DNA: TGTGCCAGCAGCGCCGGAGGAAGGGTCGATGAGCAGTTCTTC. Protein sequence: CASSAGGRVDEQFF.

V usage is TRBV19 and J usage is TRBJ2-2, with D possibly matching TRBD1 (5 bases). The V end was cut by 1 base, the J end by 1 base, with 10 bases between. Germline lookup yields CDR1 LNHDA and CDR2 SQIVND (reference sequence). The CDR3 length is 16 residues. The CDR3 bases are TGTGCCAGTAGTATAGGCGCCACAGGGAACACCGGGGAGCTGTTTTTT. This codes for CASSIGATGNTGELFF.